This T cell receptor (beta chain) was captured in a study of OX40 agonist ivuxolimab in advanced cancers. Turning to the study itself: The dose-escalation group included hepatocellular carcinoma, melanoma, renal cell carcinoma and head and neck cancer.

General study results and limits: Within 6 weeks, CD4+ and CD8+ blood T cells expanded clonally at 0.1 to 3.0 mg/kg.

Sequencing used immunoSEQ multiplex PCR; TCRdb keeps in-frame clones, though not all of them. The sample records some 99,000 clones, 94% being singletons. The CDR3 has 14 amino acids. Germline-derived CDR1 and CDR2 are MNHEY and SMNVEV (reference sequence). The V end lost 7 bases, the J end lost 4 bases, and 14 bases lay between the germline ends. As concerns this clone: Its target is unknown.

The chain is built from TRBV27 and TRBJ1-5; no firm D call. The receptor was derived from an adult with an advanced solid tumor such as melanoma, head and neck, liver or kidney cancer. Specimen: CD4+ or CD8+ T cells sorted from blood, collected in a trial of the OX40 agonist ivuxolimab. The CDR3 DNA follows: TGTGCCAGCACTCCGGGAGGCGGAAATCAGCCCCAGCATTTT. Translated: CASTPGGGNQPQHF.